The entry below gives a single T cell receptor beta chain sequence along with its context. The data originate from a study of blood T cell repertoires in COVID-19. Whole-study context: Sample material is recorded as cDNA or gDNA derived from T cells, B-cell-depleted T cells, or PBMCs.

In the authors' methods: Estimation of nucleated cell counts relied on the amplification of reference gene primers. Profiled with immunoSEQ multiplex PCR; TCRdb holds only in-frame clones, not every one. That table supplies the V and J calls and clone size; D and trimming were determined from the DNA. Here the sample spans some 120,000 clones, roughly four fifths being singletons. Those enrolled, adults aged roughly 18 to 100 years, came from around 24 US areas. Assignment of participants to cohorts was predicated upon participant-reported clinical history. Trimming at V came to 7 bases and at J to 0 bases, leaving 6 bases not matched to a gene. CDR1 is MNHEY, CDR2 SVGAGI, per germline. The CDR3 spans 15 residues.

The TCR originated in a young man who had recovered from COVID-19. The genes are TRBV6-5 and TRBJ1-5; 7 bases fit TRBD1. Sequenced material: PBMCs or T cells enriched from blood (not recorded which). Written as DNA, the CDR3 is TGTGCCAGCACCACAACAGGGGATAGCAATCAGCCCCAGCATTTT. It is translated as CASTTTGDSNQPQHF.